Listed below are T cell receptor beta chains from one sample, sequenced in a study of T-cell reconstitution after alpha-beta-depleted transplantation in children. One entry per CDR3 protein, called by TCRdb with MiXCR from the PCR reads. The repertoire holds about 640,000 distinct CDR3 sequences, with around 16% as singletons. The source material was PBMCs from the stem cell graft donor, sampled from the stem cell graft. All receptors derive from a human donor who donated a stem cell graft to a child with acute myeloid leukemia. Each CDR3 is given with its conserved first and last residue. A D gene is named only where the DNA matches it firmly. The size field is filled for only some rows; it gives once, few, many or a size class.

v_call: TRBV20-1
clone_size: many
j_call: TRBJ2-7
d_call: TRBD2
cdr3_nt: TGCAGTGCTAGAGATGTGCACTGGCGGGGGGGCCCAGACGAGCAGTACTTC
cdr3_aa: CSARDVHWRGGPDEQYF

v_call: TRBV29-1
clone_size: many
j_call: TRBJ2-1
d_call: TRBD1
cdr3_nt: TGCAGCGTTGAAGGGGAAATTCGACAGGGGGCTTTCTACAATGAGCAGTTCTTC
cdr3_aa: CSVEGEIRQGAFYNEQFF

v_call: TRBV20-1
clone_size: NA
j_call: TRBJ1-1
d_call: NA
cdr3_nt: TGCAGTGCTAGAGGACGTGGGGACACTGAAGCTTTCTTT
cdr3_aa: CSARGRGDTEAFF

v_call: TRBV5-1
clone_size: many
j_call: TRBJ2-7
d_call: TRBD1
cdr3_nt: TGCGCCAGCAGCGTTCCGGGACAGGGAGTCCACGAGCAGTACTTC
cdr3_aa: CASSVPGQGVHEQYF

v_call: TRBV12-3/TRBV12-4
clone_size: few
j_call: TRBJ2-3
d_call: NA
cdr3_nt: TGTGCCAGCAGTTTAGCGATTCGGTCAGATACGCAGTATTTT
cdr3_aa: CASSLAIRSDTQYF

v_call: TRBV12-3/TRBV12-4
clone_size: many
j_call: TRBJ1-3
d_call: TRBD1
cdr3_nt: TGTGCCAGCAGTGTCGGGACAGGGAGAAACACCATATATTTT
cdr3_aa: CASSVGTGRNTIYF

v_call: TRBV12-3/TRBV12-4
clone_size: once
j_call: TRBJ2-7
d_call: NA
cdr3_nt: TGTGCCAGCAGCCTTCCCGACAGAACGAACGAGCAGTACTTC
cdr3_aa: CASSLPDRTNEQYF

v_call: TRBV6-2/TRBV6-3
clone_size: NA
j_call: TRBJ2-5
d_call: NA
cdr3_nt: TGTGCCAGCAGGCTCGACAGAAACCAAGAGACCCAGTACTTC
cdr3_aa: CASRLDRNQETQYF

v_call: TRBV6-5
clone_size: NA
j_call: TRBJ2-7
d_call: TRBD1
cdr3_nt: TGTGCCAGCAGTTACTCCTTGGACAGGGACTACGAGCAGTACTTC
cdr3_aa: CASSYSLDRDYEQYF

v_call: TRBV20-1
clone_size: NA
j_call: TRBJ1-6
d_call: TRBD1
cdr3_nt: TGCAGTGCGACTTACGGACAGGGTTCATCACCCCTCCACTTT
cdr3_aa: CSATYGQGSSPLHF

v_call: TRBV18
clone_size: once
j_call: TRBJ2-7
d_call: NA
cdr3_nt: TGTGCCAGTTCCAAACGGGGGAAGGGAGACTACGAGCAGTACTTC
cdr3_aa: CASSKRGKGDYEQYF

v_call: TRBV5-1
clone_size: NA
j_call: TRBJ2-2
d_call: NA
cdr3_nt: TGCGCCAGCAGCTTAATGAACGCGAACACCGGGGAGCTGTTTTTT
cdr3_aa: CASSLMNANTGELFF

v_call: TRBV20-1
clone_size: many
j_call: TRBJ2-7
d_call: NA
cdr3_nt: TGCAGTGCTAGAGTCGGGGGACTTCCCTACGAGCAGTACTTC
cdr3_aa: CSARVGGLPYEQYF

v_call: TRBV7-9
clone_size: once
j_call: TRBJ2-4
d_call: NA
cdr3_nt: TGTGCCAGCAGCTTAACGGACCCGGGCATTGACATTCAGTACTTC
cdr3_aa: CASSLTDPGIDIQYF

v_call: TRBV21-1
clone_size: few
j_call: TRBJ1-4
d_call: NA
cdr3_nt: TGTGCCAGCAGCAAAGCGGTCCCGGACGGCGGGCCCAACGAAAAACTGTTTTTT
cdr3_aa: CASSKAVPDGGPNEKLFF

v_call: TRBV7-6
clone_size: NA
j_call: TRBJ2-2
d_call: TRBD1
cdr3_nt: TGTGCCAGCAGCTTGTCTCAGGGGGTGGGGAACACCGGGGAGCTGTTTTTT
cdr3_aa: CASSLSQGVGNTGELFF

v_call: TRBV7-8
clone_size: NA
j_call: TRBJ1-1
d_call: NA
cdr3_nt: TGTGCCAGCAGCTCCCCCCCGCTGACAGACATGAACACTGAAGCTTTCTTT
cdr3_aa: CASSSPPLTDMNTEAFF

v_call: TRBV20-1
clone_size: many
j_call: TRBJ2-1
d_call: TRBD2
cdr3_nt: TGCAGTACCCTGACTAGCGGCAGCTCCTACAATGAGCAGTTCTTC
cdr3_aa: CSTLTSGSSYNEQFF

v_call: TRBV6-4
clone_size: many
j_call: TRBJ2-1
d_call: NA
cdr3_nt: TGTGCCAGCAGTGACTCGAGTTGGGGGCAGTTCTTC
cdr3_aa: CASSDSSWGQFF

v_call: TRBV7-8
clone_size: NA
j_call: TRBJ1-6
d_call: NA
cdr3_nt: TGTGCCAGCAGCAGACAGGATTATAATTCACCCCTCCACTTT
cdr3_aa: CASSRQDYNSPLHF

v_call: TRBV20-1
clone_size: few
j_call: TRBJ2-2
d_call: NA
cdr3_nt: TGCAGTGCTAGAGAGGGGGCTTGGGGCACCGGGGAGCTGTTTTTT
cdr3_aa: CSAREGAWGTGELFF

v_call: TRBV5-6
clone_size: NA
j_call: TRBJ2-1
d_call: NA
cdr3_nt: TGTGCCAGCAGCACTCACCGGGACTACAATGAGCAGTTCTTC
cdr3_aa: CASSTHRDYNEQFF